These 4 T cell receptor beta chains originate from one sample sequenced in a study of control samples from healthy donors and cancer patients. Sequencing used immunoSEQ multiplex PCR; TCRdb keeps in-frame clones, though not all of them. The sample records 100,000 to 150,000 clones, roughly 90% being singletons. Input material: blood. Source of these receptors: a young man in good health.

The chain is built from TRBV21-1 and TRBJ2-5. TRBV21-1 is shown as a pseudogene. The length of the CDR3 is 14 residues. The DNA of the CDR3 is TGTGCCAGCACCACCGCTGACGATCAAGAGACCCAGTACTTC. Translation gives CASTTADDQETQYF.

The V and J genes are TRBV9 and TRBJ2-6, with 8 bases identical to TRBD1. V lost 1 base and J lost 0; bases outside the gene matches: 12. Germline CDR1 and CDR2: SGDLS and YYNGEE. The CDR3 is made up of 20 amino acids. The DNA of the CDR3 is TGTGCCAGCAGCGTATTTCCGACAGGGGTCGGCTCCTCTGGGGCCAACGTCCTGACTTTC. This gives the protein CASSVFPTGVGSSGANVLTF.

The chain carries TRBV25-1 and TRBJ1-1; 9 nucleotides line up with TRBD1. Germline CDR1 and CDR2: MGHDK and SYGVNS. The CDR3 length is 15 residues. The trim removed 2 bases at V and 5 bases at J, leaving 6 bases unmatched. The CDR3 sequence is CASSEPGTGWTEAFF. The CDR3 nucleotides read TGTGCCAGCAGTGAACCCGGGACAGGGTGGACTGAAGCTTTCTTT.

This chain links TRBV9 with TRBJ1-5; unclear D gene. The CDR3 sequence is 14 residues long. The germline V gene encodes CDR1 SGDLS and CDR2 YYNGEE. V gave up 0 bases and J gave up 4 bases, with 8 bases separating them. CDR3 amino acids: CASSVATENQPQHF. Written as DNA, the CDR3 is TGTGCCAGCAGCGTAGCTACAGAGAATCAGCCCCAGCATTTT.